A selection of T cell receptor beta chains follows, all from one sample in a study of radiotherapy plus CTLA-4 blockade in lung cancer. Produced via immunoSEQ multiplex PCR; TCRdb's table is partial and in-frame only. The sample holds some 60,000 clones, around 80% seen once. The source was peripheral blood, collected from a patient treated with radiotherapy plus ipilimumab. These receptors were collected from a human donor with non-small cell lung cancer who had a complete response to radiotherapy plus ipilimumab. Each CDR3 is given with its conserved first and last residue. D genes are given only for firm matches. The size entry is marked missing in some rows and otherwise reads once, few, many or a size class.

j_call v_call clone_size d_call cdr3_aa cdr3_nt
TRBJ1-5 TRBV7-6 . TRBD1 CASSLGGGDPNQPQHF TGTGCCAGCAGCTTAGGAGGGGGCGATCCTAATCAGCCCCAGCATTTT
TRBJ2-1 TRBV10-2 . . CASSEQGQGDEQFF TGCGCCAGCAGTGAGCAGGGGCAAGGAGATGAGCAGTTCTTC
TRBJ2-1 TRBV9 . TRBD2 CASSVASGDSNEQFF TGTGCCAGCAGCGTGGCTAGCGGGGACAGCAATGAGCAGTTCTTC
TRBJ1-4 TRBV30 . . CAWSEGLREKLFF TGTGCCTGGAGTGAGGGGTTAAGGGAAAAACTGTTTTTT
TRBJ1-2 TRBV7-9 . . CASSFDRSRQGF TGTGCCAGCAGCTTCGACCGATCCCGCCAGGGTTTC
TRBJ1-1 TRBV7-9 . TRBD1 CASSFRQGLNTGSTEAFF TGTGCCAGCAGCTTCCGACAGGGCCTTAATACGGGGAGCACTGAAGCTTTCTTT
TRBJ2-2 TRBV28 . TRBD1 CASLLGTGGTGELFF TGTGCCAGCCTATTAGGCACAGGGGGCACCGGGGAGCTGTTTTTT
TRBJ1-5 TRBV4-1 few . CASSQEADSQGQPQHF TGCGCCAGCAGCCAAGAGGCGGACAGTCAAGGTCAGCCCCAGCATTTT
TRBJ2-6 TRBV27 . . CASSPPRVSSSGANVLTF TGTGCCAGCAGTCCCCCTCGTGTTTCTAGCTCTGGGGCCAACGTCCTGACTTTC
TRBJ2-7 TRBV2 . TRBD1 CASSPDRDYEQYF TGTGCCAGCAGTCCGGACAGGGACTACGAGCAGTACTTC
TRBJ2-5 TRBV5-4 . . CASSVARGETQYF TGTGCCAGCAGCGTCGCCAGGGGTGAGACCCAGTACTTC
TRBJ2-1 TRBV11-2 . TRBD2 CASSFPSGGAYNEQFF TGTGCCAGCAGCTTCCCTAGCGGGGGGGCCTACAATGAGCAGTTCTTC
TRBJ2-7 TRBV10-1 . . CASSAGTPYEQYF TGCGCCAGCAGCGCCGGGACACCCTACGAGCAGTACTTC
TRBJ2-1 TRBV5-8 . . CASSLAREQFF TGTGCCAGCAGCTTGGCGCGGGAGCAGTTCTTC
TRBJ1-5 TRBV18 . TRBD1 CASSPTGTGIFSNQPQHF TGTGCCAGCTCACCCACCGGGACAGGGATCTTTAGCAATCAGCCCCAGCATTTT
TRBJ2-1 TRBV4-3 . TRBD2 CASSQGAGGYNEQFF TGCGCCAGCAGCCAAGGAGCGGGAGGATACAATGAGCAGTTCTTC
TRBJ2-1 TRBV6-4 once TRBD2 CASSDTFGRREPYNEQFF TGTGCCAGCAGTGACACGTTTGGCCGGCGGGAGCCCTACAATGAGCAGTTCTTC
TRBJ2-1 TRBV29-1 . TRBD2 CSVEPLLAGEAMRNEQFF TGCAGCGTTGAACCCCTCCTAGCGGGAGAAGCCATGCGCAATGAGCAGTTCTTC
TRBJ1-2 TRBV2 once . CASRREGGAYGYTF TGTGCCAGCAGGAGGGAGGGGGGGGCCTATGGCTACACCTTC
TRBJ1-1 TRBV27 . TRBD1 CASSFSTGGGTEAFF TGTGCCAGCAGTTTCTCCACAGGGGGGGGAACTGAAGCTTTCTTT
TRBJ2-3 TRBV30 . . CAWTGRGTHGTDTQYF TGTGCCTGGACCGGCCGGGGTACTCATGGGACAGATACGCAGTATTTT
TRBJ1-2 TRBV5-6 once . CASSLSGTNYGYTF TGTGCCAGCAGCTTATCAGGGACTAACTATGGCTACACCTTC
TRBJ2-7 TRBV7-6 . TRBD1 CASSLVSGGEYEQYF TGTGCCAGCAGCTTAGTTTCAGGGGGCGAATACGAGCAGTACTTC
TRBJ2-1 TRBV27 . TRBD1 CASRGAGQGNEQFF TGTGCCAGCAGGGGAGCGGGACAGGGGAATGAGCAGTTCTTC
TRBJ1-1 TRBV29-1 . . CSVQRTNTEAFF TGCAGCGTTCAAAGGACTAACACTGAAGCTTTCTTT
TRBJ1-5 TRBV19 few TRBD1 CASRIGTGVGNNQPQHF TGTGCCAGTAGGATCGGGACAGGGGTGGGAAACAATCAGCCCCAGCATTTT
TRBJ2-2 TRBV2 few TRBD1 CASTPGGFGNLNTGELFF TGTGCCAGCACACCAGGGGGCTTCGGGAACCTGAACACCGGGGAGCTGTTTTTT
TRBJ2-3 TRBV15 . . CATSRDLVQGSTDTQYF TGTGCCACCAGCAGAGATCTGGTGCAGGGGTCCACAGATACGCAGTATTTT
TRBJ1-3 TRBV29-1 . . CSVRLRPGTIYF TGCAGCGTCCGACTGAGGCCGGGCACCATATATTTT
TRBJ1-1 TRBV19 few TRBD1 CASSIGTGFTEAFF TGTGCCAGTAGTATCGGGACAGGGTTCACTGAAGCTTTCTTT
TRBJ2-2 TRBV4-1 . TRBD1 CASSQDLEGAIHTGELFF TGCGCCAGCAGCCAAGACCTTGAGGGGGCGATTCACACCGGGGAGCTGTTTTTT
TRBJ2-7 TRBV6-6 . TRBD1 CASSYLGGAASYEQYF TGTGCCAGCAGTTACCTAGGGGGCGCCGCATCCTACGAGCAGTACTTC
TRBJ2-3 TRBV6-4 few . CARPPPGQYF TGTGCCAGACCCCCCCCGGGGCAGTATTTT
TRBJ1-2 TRBV27 . TRBD1 CASRQGALGYTF TGTGCCAGCAGGCAGGGGGCGCTCGGCTACACCTTC
TRBJ1-1 TRBV5-4 few TRBD1 CASSLDRGEAFF TGTGCCAGCAGCTTGGACAGGGGTGAAGCTTTCTTT
TRBJ1-4 TRBV5-4 . . CASSLQGRGDEKLFF TGTGCCAGCAGCTTACAGGGTAGAGGGGATGAAAAACTGTTTTTT
TRBJ2-7 TRBV6-5 once TRBD2 CASSYGPSGGYEQYF TGTGCCAGCAGTTACGGGCCTAGCGGGGGCTACGAGCAGTACTTC
TRBJ1-1 TRBV5-6 . . CASSLRTVRREAFF TGTGCCAGCAGCTTACGGACAGTCAGGCGGGAAGCTTTCTTT
TRBJ2-3 TRBV4-1 . TRBD1 CASSQGTGAILDTQYF TGCGCCAGCAGCCAAGGGACAGGGGCGATATTGGATACGCAGTATTTT
TRBJ2-7 TRBV5-6 once TRBD2 CASSLRGGRWDEQYF TGTGCCAGCAGCTTGCGCGGGGGGCGATGGGACGAGCAGTACTTC
TRBJ1-1 TRBV7-8 . . CASSLLGGSATEAFF TGTGCCAGCAGCTTATTGGGAGGGAGCGCCACTGAAGCTTTCTTT
TRBJ1-4 TRBV10-2 . TRBD1 CASSDGTGAPVREKLFF TGCGCCAGCAGTGATGGTACAGGGGCCCCCGTACGTGAAAAACTGTTTTTT